The present TCR beta chain was sequenced within a study of OX40 agonist ivuxolimab in advanced cancers. About the research overall: The diagnoses of dose-escalation patients were hepatocellular carcinoma, melanoma, renal cell or head and neck cancer. From about 23 to 85 years was the age range, with a mean of around 57 years, and over 80% were male.

The method was immunoSEQ multiplex PCR; TCRdb's version includes in-frame clones alone and lacks a portion of them. This table has tens of thousands of clones, 85% appearing once. Study results and caveats: The study observed clonal expansion of CD4+ and CD8+ blood T cells by week 6 at 0.1 to 3.0 mg/kg.

V was shortened by 2 bases and J by 0 bases, with 8 bases between the two germline ends. The germline CDR1 and CDR2 sequences are MNHNS and SASEGT. The CDR3 is 14 residues long. As concerns this clone: Its target is unknown.

Patients who had autoimmune disease history or got systemic immunosuppression were left out. This sequence was found in an adult with an advanced solid tumor such as melanoma, head and neck, liver or kidney cancer. V and J are TRBV6-1 and TRBJ2-7; possible D gene TRBD1, 5 bases. The source was CD4+ or CD8+ T cells sorted from blood, collected in a trial of the OX40 agonist ivuxolimab. CDR3 DNA sequence: TGTGCCAGCAGTGAAATAGACAGCTCCTACGAGCAGTACTTC. It translates to CASSEIDSSYEQYF.